This T cell receptor beta chain was sequenced in a study of identical twins. Study findings and constraints: These conclusions were based on statistical analysis (cross-sectional, not following the same donors).

TCRdb recomputed calls from the 5' RACE reads with MiXCR, one row per CDR3 protein. The sample shows fewer than 650,000 distinct CDR3 sequences, around 7.4% of them seen only once. Turning to this clonotype: Its antigen is unidentified.

V was cut by 1 base and J by 5 bases, with 8 bases left in between. Germline V lookup: CDR1 SGHTA, CDR2 FQGTGA. The CDR3 has 13 amino acids. This sample also belongs to another study, concerning yellow fever vaccine responses in identical twins.

The chain joins TRBV7-3 to TRBJ2-5; D is ambiguous. This receptor was obtained from a woman between 18 and 29 years old in good health. The sequenced material came from PBMCs. The CDR3 is CASSLSHGETQYF. CDR3 coding DNA: TGTGCCAGCAGCTTAAGCCACGGGGAGACCCAGTACTTC.